This T cell receptor (beta chain) stems from a study of cytotoxic CD8 clonotypes in ibrutinib-treated CLL. Findings and caveats of the study: In comparison with age-matched healthy donors, baseline clonality was higher and tracked circulating CD8+ T-cell counts.

Notes on this clone: Antigen specificity is unknown.

Investigators sought sequencing depths of between 1 in 200,000 and 1 in 1 million T cells. The data were produced by immunoSEQ multiplex PCR, yet TCRdb's version contains in-frame clones alone and is incomplete. Here the sample spans approximately 330,000 clones, roughly 80% being singletons. This clonotype was sampled from a human donor with chronic lymphocytic leukemia. The sequenced sample was PBMCs, obtained before ibrutinib treatment.

This CDR3 is CASSQVYGNQETQYF. DNA of the CDR3: TGTGCCAGCAGCCAAGTCTACGGGAACCAAGAGACCCAGTACTTC. The rearrangement uses TRBV4-2 and TRBJ2-5, with a possible D match to TRBD2 (5 bases). With 1 base removed from V and 0 bases from J, the gap between germline ends came to 9 bases. The length of the CDR3 is 15 residues. Germline V gene data show CDR1 as LGHNA and CDR2 as YNFKEQ.